This TCR beta chain was captured by sequencing in a study of T cell responses to AZD1222 COVID-19 vaccine. Assay: immunoSEQ multiplex PCR; the TCRdb copy retains only in-frame clones and omits some. The repertoire consists of roughly 130,000 clones, with 75% to 90% occurring once and the leading ten covering over 1.2%. This clone occurred a few times. Germline loops: CDR1 SGHKS, CDR2 YYEKEE (reference sequence). Trimming shortened V by 3 bases and J by 7 bases, and 17 bases separated the two germline ends. The CDR3 has 14 amino acids. The V call is TRBV5-5, the J call TRBJ2-7, with a weak D call TRBD2 (5 bases). The input for sequencing was peripheral blood, taken on day 0 of AZD1222 vaccination. The origin of this receptor is an adult in good health. The CDR3 reads CASSSWTGGGEQYF. CDR3 DNA: TGTGCCAGCAGCTCCTGGACTGGAGGTGGAGAGCAGTACTTC.